The next 5 T cell receptor beta chains were all read from a single sample in a study of blood T cell repertoires in COVID-19. Clones were sequenced by immunoSEQ multiplex PCR, and TCRdb holds only the in-frame ones, with some missing. The repertoire has about 180,000 clones, just over 85% of them found once; the top ten carry about 9.7%. Sequences were obtained from peripheral blood. Receptors were obtained from a man aged 45-60 years with active or convalescent COVID-19.

The V call is TRBV18, the J call TRBJ2-2; maybe TRBD1 (6 bases). Germline V gene data show CDR1 as KGHSH and CDR2 as LQKENI. The CDR3 spans 17 residues. The V gene lost 0 bases and the J gene lost 0 bases, with 11 bases spanning the gap. CDR3 DNA sequence: TGTGCCAGCTCACCACCGAACAGGGTCGCGAACACCGGGGAGCTGTTTTTT. This gives the protein CASSPPNRVANTGELFF. The whole variable domain, filled in from reference TRBV18 and TRBJ2-2, reads NAGVMQNPRHLVRRRGQEARLRCSPMKGHSHVYWYRQLPEEGLKFMVYLQKENIIDESGMPKERFSAEFPKEGPSILRIQQVVRGDSAAYFCASSPPNRVANTGELFFGEGSRLTVL.

The V gene is TRBV19, the J gene TRBJ1-5, with TRBD1 matching over 9 bases. After removal of 6 bases from V and 2 bases from J, the junction contained 14 bases not matched to a gene. This CDR3 contains 18 residues. CDR1 and CDR2 (germline): LNHDA, SQIVND (reference sequence). The CDR3 DNA sequence: TGTGCCAGTAGCGGGGGGACAGGGTCTCCTCAGGGCAATCAGCCCCAGCATTTT. Protein sequence: CASSGGTGSPQGNQPQHF.

The rearrangement links TRBV7-2 to TRBJ2-1; 7 bases match TRBD2. The CDR3 has 19 amino acids. J lost 4 bases, V lost 0 bases, and 15 bases had no gene match. Germline V gives CDR1 SGHTA, CDR2 FQGNSA. The CDR3 reads CASSLANSVASGIYNEQFF. In DNA form, the CDR3 reads TGTGCCAGCAGCTTAGCCAATAGCGTGGCTAGCGGAATTTACAATGAGCAGTTCTTC.

The chain couples TRBV25-1 to TRBJ1-1, with TRBD1 identical over 8 bases. This CDR3 has 13 residues. CDR1 and CDR2 (germline): MGHDK, SYGVNS. V lost 4 bases to trimming and J lost 5 bases; unmatched junction nucleotides: 3. The CDR3 DNA sequence: TGTGCCAGCAGTGGACAGGGGTATACTGAAGCTTTCTTT. Translation gives CASSGQGYTEAFF.

The chain employs TRBV25-1 and TRBJ2-2; TRBD1 matches 7 bases. Per the germline V gene, CDR1 is MGHDK and CDR2 is SYGVNS. V was pared by 2 bases and J by 4 bases, with 10 bases of the junction left unmatched. The CDR3 has 17 residues. For the CDR3, the DNA is TGTGCCAGCAGTGAAGCCCCCGGGACAGAAACCACCGGGGAGCTGTTTTTT. Its translation is CASSEAPGTETTGELFF.